The rows below give T cell receptor beta chains drawn from one sample of a study of T cell changes during pregnancy in multiple sclerosis. Sequencing was performed with immunoSEQ multiplex PCR; in TCRdb, only in-frame clones are kept and a portion is missing. The sample contains 39,000 or so clones, roughly 87% of which appear only once. The source material was CD8+ T cells from peripheral blood mononuclear cells, sampled in the first trimester of pregnancy. All receptors come from a female donor with multiple sclerosis, enrolled in a pregnancy study. CDR3s include the opening cysteine and the closing phenylalanine or tryptophan. Fields, in order: clone size, D gene, J gene, V gene, CDR3 protein, CDR3 DNA. The D gene is left open where the match is weak. The size field is filled for only some rows; it gives once, few, many or a size class.

.,.,TRBJ2-7,TRBV27,CASSPLGASNYEQYF,TGTGCCAGCAGTCCCCTTGGGGCGTCGAATTACGAGCAGTACTTC
.,.,TRBJ1-5,TRBV27,CASSSGLGTQHF,TGTGCCAGCAGTTCAGGGTTAGGGACCCAGCATTTT
.,TRBD2,TRBJ2-7,TRBV10-3,CAISESRLAGERGEQYF,TGTGCCATCAGTGAGTCGAGGCTAGCGGGAGAGAGAGGCGAGCAGTACTTC
.,TRBD1,TRBJ2-7,TRBV2,CASSESTGGEYEQYF,TGTGCCAGCAGTGAATCAACAGGGGGCGAATACGAGCAGTACTTC
.,TRBD1,TRBJ2-1,TRBV15,CATSRRGQGPLGGEQFF,TGTGCCACCAGCAGACGGGGACAGGGCCCCCTTGGTGGTGAGCAGTTCTTC
.,TRBD1,TRBJ2-7,TRBV9,CASSATGQGSYEQYF,TGTGCCAGCAGCGCCACGGGACAGGGGTCCTACGAGCAGTACTTC
.,.,TRBJ2-7,TRBV27,CASSLSLGTEQYF,TGTGCCAGCAGTTTATCCCTAGGCACCGAGCAGTACTTC
.,.,TRBJ2-7,TRBV6-5,CASSLDGLYEQYF,TGTGCCAGCAGCTTGGACGGACTCTACGAGCAGTACTTC
.,TRBD1,TRBJ1-2,TRBV27,CASSGGGPGGYGYTF,TGTGCCAGCAGTGGAGGAGGTCCAGGGGGTTATGGCTACACCTTC
.,TRBD1,TRBJ2-5,TRBV10-3,CAISESGDRGQETQYF,TGTGCCATCAGTGAGTCAGGGGACAGGGGGCAAGAGACCCAGTACTTC
once,.,TRBJ1-1,TRBV6-5,CASSPNRPTVKAFF,TGTGCCAGCAGTCCTAACCGCCCAACGGTGAAAGCTTTCTTT
once,.,TRBJ2-7,TRBV9,CASSETGDSYEQYF,TGTGCCAGCAGCGAGACAGGAGACTCCTACGAGCAGTACTTC
.,.,TRBJ2-7,TRBV29-1,CSVAGVDVDEQYF,TGCAGCGTTGCGGGAGTCGATGTCGACGAGCAGTACTTC
.,TRBD2,TRBJ2-1,TRBV30,CAWNTYGLANNEQFF,TGTGCCTGGAATACCTACGGACTAGCCAACAATGAGCAGTTCTTC
once,TRBD1,TRBJ1-5,TRBV6-5,CASTGGFNQPQHF,TGTGCCAGCACAGGGGGATTCAATCAGCCCCAGCATTTT
.,TRBD2,TRBJ2-1,TRBV6-5,CASVTSGGASDEQFF,TGTGCCAGCGTAACTAGCGGGGGGGCTAGCGATGAGCAGTTCTTC
.,.,TRBJ2-1,TRBV6-4,CASRDRYNEQFF,TGTGCCAGCCGGGATCGCTACAATGAGCAGTTCTTC
.,.,TRBJ2-7,TRBV6-1,CASTDSYEQYF,TGTGCCAGCACGGACAGCTACGAGCAGTACTTC
.,TRBD2,TRBJ2-1,TRBV12-5,CASGFDNPGLAVVAEQFF,TGTGCTAGTGGTTTTGACAACCCGGGACTAGCGGTCGTCGCTGAGCAGTTCTTC
.,TRBD2,TRBJ2-3,TRBV7-9,CASSQAERGVADTQYF,TGCGCCAGCAGCCAAGCCGAGCGGGGGGTGGCAGATACGCAGTATTTT
.,TRBD1,TRBJ1-6,TRBV5-5,CASSHGQGQLSYSPLHF,TGTGCCAGCAGCCACGGACAGGGGCAACTCTCTTATTCACCCCTCCACTTT
.,.,TRBJ2-7,TRBV7-9,CASSSASSPEQYF,TGTGCCAGCAGCTCAGCTAGTTCCCCCGAGCAGTACTTC
.,.,TRBJ2-1,TRBV6-1,CASSEGAGNEQFF,TGTGCCAGCAGTGAAGGGGCTGGCAATGAGCAGTTCTTC
few,.,TRBJ2-1,TRBV5-4,CASSPYGGPNEQFF,TGTGCCAGCAGCCCCTACGGGGGGCCCAATGAGCAGTTCTTC
.,TRBD2,TRBJ2-3,TRBV7-2,CASSSGSSGGPLPTDTQYF,TGTGCCAGCAGCTCAGGGTCTAGCGGGGGGCCCCTCCCCACAGATACGCAGTATTTT
.,TRBD1,TRBJ1-3,TRBV10-3,CAILSQGSRDRGRGNTIYF,TGTGCCATCTTGTCCCAAGGATCTCGGGACAGGGGGCGAGGAAACACCATATATTTT
.,TRBD2,TRBJ2-3,TRBV6-1,CASNGGGSDTQYF,TGTGCCAGCAACGGCGGGGGGTCAGATACGCAGTATTTT
.,.,TRBJ1-6,TRBV6-1,CASLGSPLHF,TGTGCCAGCCTCGGTTCACCCCTCCACTTT
few,TRBD2,TRBJ2-2,TRBV5-4,CASSMTSGYTGELFF,TGTGCCAGCAGCATGACTAGCGGTTACACCGGGGAGCTGTTTTTT
.,TRBD2,TRBJ2-1,TRBV7-8,CASSNGLGGGNEQFF,TGTGCCAGCAGCAACGGACTAGGTGGAGGCAATGAGCAGTTCTTC
.,.,TRBJ1-1,TRBV25-1,CASSDQFAEDGSTEAFF,TGTGCCAGCAGTGATCAATTCGCTGAGGACGGGAGCACTGAAGCTTTCTTT
.,TRBD2,TRBJ2-3,TRBV27,CASSFSGGGSSQYF,TGTGCCAGCAGTTTTAGCGGGGGGGGAAGTTCGCAGTATTTT
.,.,TRBJ1-2,TRBV7-9,CASSFDPVATSGYTF,TGTGCCAGCAGCTTCGACCCCGTAGCAACCAGCGGCTACACCTTC
.,.,TRBJ2-1,TRBV6-5,CASSYRGSYNEQFF,TGTGCCAGCAGTTACAGGGGTTCCTACAATGAGCAGTTCTTC
.,TRBD1,TRBJ1-2,TRBV7-9,CASSLQGAPVEDYGYTF,TGTGCCAGCAGCTTACAGGGGGCACCTGTAGAGGACTATGGCTACACCTTC
.,TRBD1,TRBJ1-6,TRBV30,CAWSGGTGVYSPLHF,TGTGCCTGGAGTGGAGGGACAGGTGTTTATTCACCCCTCCACTTT
.,TRBD2,TRBJ2-3,TRBV5-4,CASSLGLAASSTDTQYF,TGTGCCAGCAGCTTGGGACTAGCGGCTTCTAGCACAGATACGCAGTATTTT
.,.,TRBJ2-5,TRBV7-4,CASSFMGGRRTQYF,TGTGCCAGCAGCTTCATGGGGGGAAGAAGGACCCAGTACTTC
.,TRBD1,TRBJ1-2,TRBV6-4,CASSDGTGGGFYGYTF,TGTGCCAGCAGTGACGGGACAGGGGGCGGTTTCTATGGCTACACCTTC
.,TRBD1,TRBJ2-1,TRBV10-2,CASSATGYEQFF,TGCGCCAGCAGTGCGACAGGGTATGAGCAGTTCTTC
.,.,TRBJ2-5,TRBV4-3,CASSQDRQQETQYF,TGCGCCAGCAGCCAGGATAGACAGCAAGAGACCCAGTACTTC
.,.,TRBJ1-2,TRBV5-6,CASRRTASYGYTF,TGTGCCAGCAGGCGGACTGCTAGTTATGGCTACACCTTC
.,.,TRBJ2-7,TRBV9,CASSVGGTGPLYEQYF,TGTGCCAGCAGCGTAGGAGGAACGGGTCCACTCTACGAGCAGTACTTC
.,.,TRBJ1-1,TRBV13,CASSFYRVYPLEAFF,TGTGCCAGCAGCTTTTACAGGGTGTATCCCTTAGAAGCTTTCTTT
.,TRBD1,TRBJ2-5,TRBV19,CASSIWAGGRQETQYF,TGTGCCAGTAGTATTTGGGCAGGGGGCCGACAAGAGACCCAGTACTTC
.,.,TRBJ1-2,TRBV29-1,CSVENREGMLTYGYTF,TGCAGCGTTGAAAATAGGGAGGGAATGTTAACCTATGGCTACACCTTC
.,.,TRBJ1-2,TRBV30,CAWSVSGINYGYTF,TGTGCCTGGAGTGTATCGGGGATTAACTATGGCTACACCTTC
.,.,TRBJ2-1,TRBV7-9,CASSLTGLGNEQFF,TGTGCCAGCAGCTTAACAGGGTTAGGGAATGAGCAGTTCTTC
.,.,TRBJ1-1,TRBV23-1,CASSQSKTGKRVSVGNTEAFF,TGCGCCAGCAGTCAATCAAAGACAGGTAAACGGGTGTCGGTAGGGAACACTGAAGCTTTCTTT
.,TRBD2,TRBJ2-1,TRBV5-1,CASSNGTTRRNEQFF,TGCGCCAGCAGCAACGGGACTACGCGGAGAAATGAGCAGTTCTTC
.,.,TRBJ2-7,TRBV5-1,CASSLGLGHRLYEQYF,TGCGCCAGCAGCTTGGGACTGGGACACCGACTCTACGAGCAGTACTTC
.,.,TRBJ2-1,TRBV4-3,CASSQGEFPSYNEQFF,TGCGCCAGCAGCCAAGGAGAGTTCCCCTCCTACAATGAGCAGTTCTTC